These 26 T cell receptor beta chains came from one sample sequenced in a study of regulatory T cells in long-lasting Graves disease (dated by TCRdb to the early 2020s). This sample's time point label indicates: newly diagnosed GD, antithyroid drugs for less than 3 months. RNA was extracted from PBMCs in TRIzol for both TCR sequencing and RNA sequencing. Libraries were constructed by multiplex PCR. Instrument on record: Illumina HiSeq 4000. To build TCR beta libraries, CDR3 regions were amplified by Arm-PCR using iRepertoire HTBI primers. TCRdb applied fastp at Q25 and MiXCR to the public reads, then kept only in-frame beta chains. Rows are combined by CDR3 protein, so each entry shows the most common genes and DNA. For this sample there are roughly 610,000 distinct CDR3 sequences; 16% appear just once. The top ten constitute roughly 18% of the sample. The sample was also linked to a second study, of T cells in Graves' hyperthyroidism and ophthalmopathy.

This specimen consisted of peripheral blood mononuclear cells (PBMCs), obtained at new diagnosis, from a patient treated with antithyroid drugs. These receptors were collected from a woman aged 30 to 39 with Graves disease. Donor details come from another sample of the same person, matched by shared clones.

The chain has TRBV20-1 and TRBJ1-1; no firm D call. This CDR3 comprises 16 residues. Germline V gene lookup returns CDR1 DFQATT and CDR2 SNEGSKA (reference sequence). V shed 1 base and J shed 0 bases, with 15 bases lying between them. In nucleotides, the CDR3 is TGCAGTGCTAGAGTCTTCAGATCAGGTCTGAACACTGAAGCTTTCTTT. This translates into CSARVFRSGLNTEAFF.

The gene calls are TRBV12-3 or TRBV12-4 and TRBJ2-7; D not certain. Trimming shortened V by 4 bases and J by 6 bases, and 13 bases separated the two germline ends. This CDR3 is built from 13 residues. CDR3 residues: CASSSAYRVEQYF. The CDR3 DNA is TGTGCCAGCAGTTCTGCCTATAGGGTCGAGCAGTACTTC.

In this sample, this clonotype turned up a few times. The chain recombines TRBV20-1 with TRBJ1-5; D is uncertain. Germline loops: CDR1 DFQATT, CDR2 SNEGSKA (reference sequence). This CDR3 has 15 residues. The ends were cut back, 1 base at V and 4 bases at J, with 14 bases in the middle. This chain's CDR3 is CSARVGGGINQPQHF. The CDR3 DNA is TGCAGTGCTAGAGTAGGAGGCGGGATTAATCAGCCCCAGCATTTT.

This clonotype was seen more than once but under ten times. The rearrangement links TRBV29-1 to TRBJ1-2, with TRBD1 matching over 7 bases. The germline V gene encodes CDR1 SQVTM and CDR2 ANQGSEA. The J segment lost 5 bases and the V segment lost 5 bases, leaving 2 bases of the junction unmatched. CDR3 length: 11 amino acids. The CDR3 region has the DNA TGCAGCGTTCAGGGGGGGTATGGCTACACCTTC. Protein: CSVQGGYGYTF.

Ten or more counts support this clonotype. This sequence joins TRBV20-1 and TRBJ2-3; D might be TRBD1 or TRBD2, each matching 5 bases. There are 16 residues in the CDR3. Germline V CDR1 and CDR2: DFQATT, SNEGSKA (reference sequence). Trimming left V 0 bases short and J 3 bases short, with 16 bases between. Written as DNA, the CDR3 is TGCAGTGCTAGAGATCCGGCCGGGGCCGGGACAGATACGCAGTATTTT. It yields the protein CSARDPAGAGTDTQYF.

The chain joins TRBV5-1 to TRBJ1-2; TRBD1 is a possible D gene (6 bases). The germline V and J ends were trimmed by 3 bases and 1 base, with 16 bases remaining between them. Germline V gene data show CDR1 as SGHRS and CDR2 as YFSETQ. CDR3 length: 16 residues. The CDR3 coding sequence is TGCGCCAGCAGCTCCGGGACAAGCGTCATTAACTATGGCTACACCTTC. It translates to CASSSGTSVINYGYTF. The full variable domain, rest sourced from reference TRBV5-1 and TRBJ1-2, is KAGVTQTPRYLIKTRGQQVTLSCSPISGHRSVSWYQQTPGQGLQFLFEYFSETQRNKGNFPGRFSGRQFSNSRSEMNVSTLELGDSALYLCASSSGTSVINYGYTFGSGTRLTVV.

This clonotype appeared a few times. The rearrangement joins TRBV20-1 to TRBJ1-2; D is ambiguous. CDR1 and CDR2 from the germline V gene are DFQATT and SNEGSKA (reference sequence). This CDR3 has 11 amino acids. The V end lost 4 bases, the J end lost 7 bases, and 10 bases lay between the germline ends. DNA for the CDR3: TGCAGTGCTACCTTTAATCTTGGCTACACCTTC. Its translation is CSATFNLGYTF.

CDR3 amino acids: CASSQGLAGLYEQYF. CDR3 nucleotides: TGTGCCAGCAGCCAAGGACTAGCGGGGCTCTACGAGCAGTACTTC. V usage is TRBV14 and J usage is TRBJ2-7; 11 bases are a match to TRBD2. Per the germline V gene, CDR1 is SGHDN and CDR2 is FVKESK. The CDR3 length is 15 residues. J lost 3 bases, V lost 1 base, and 2 bases had no gene match.

For this clonotype: Since a much larger clone is just one base distant, this may be a read error. This chain connects TRBV7-9 to TRBJ1-1; D unclear. This CDR3 has 15 amino acids. The germline V gene has CDR1 SEHNR and CDR2 FQNEAQ (reference sequence). V was clipped by 0 bases and J by 4 bases, with 12 bases between them. CDR3 amino acids: CASSLAQDRSTEAFF. As DNA, the CDR3 is TGTGCCAGCAGCTTAGCCCAGGATCGAAGCACTGAAGCTTTCTTT.

The chain couples TRBV9 to TRBJ2-7; possibly TRBD1 for D (6 bases). The germline V gene has CDR1 SGDLS and CDR2 YYNGEE. V was shortened by 2 bases and J by 4 bases, with 13 bases between the two germline ends. The CDR3 has 14 residues. CDR3 nucleotides: TGTGCCAGCAGCGTGGACAGCGGAGAGTACGAGCAGTACTTC. Protein product: CASSVDSGEYEQYF. The full variable domain, with the rest looked up from reference TRBV9 and TRBJ2-7, is DSGVTQTPKHLITATGQRVTLRCSPRSGDLSVYWYQQSLDQGLQFLIQYYNGEERAKGNILERFSAQQFPDLHSELNLSSLELGDSALYFCASSVDSGEYEQYFGPGTRLTVT.

This clonotype came up many times. The chain is built from TRBV5-1 and TRBJ2-7; D might be TRBD1 (8 bases). The germline V gene encodes CDR1 SGHRS and CDR2 YFSETQ. With 4 bases removed from V and 5 bases from J, the gap between germline ends came to 16 bases. CDR3 size: 14 residues. CDR3 sequence: CASSIGQGGDEQYF. The CDR3 DNA reads TGCGCCAGCAGCATCGGACAGGGAGGGGACGAGCAGTACTTC.

This clonotype was counted many times. The chain combines TRBV29-1 with TRBJ2-1; perhaps D is TRBD1 or TRBD2 (6 bases each). The V gene's germline CDR1 is SQVTM and CDR2 ANQGSEA. V was trimmed by 6 bases and J by 9 bases, leaving 12 bases between them. The CDR3 is 11 residues long. The CDR3: CSVAEGGEQFF. CDR3 bases: TGCAGCGTCGCTGAGGGGGGTGAGCAGTTCTTC.

This clonotype was counted at least ten times. The V and J genes are TRBV12-3 or TRBV12-4 and TRBJ1-2; D is possibly TRBD1 (5 bases). The V and J ends lost 5 bases and 3 bases respectively, with 13 bases between them. This CDR3 region has 14 residues. CDR3 DNA sequence: TGTGCCAGCAGTCGACAGCCTGAGGACTATGGCTACACCTTC. Translated, it gives CASSRQPEDYGYTF.

A few counts support this clonotype. V is TRBV19 and J is TRBJ2-7; 10 positions match TRBD1. With V trimmed by 7 bases and J by 4 bases, 4 bases remained unmatched. The CDR3 totals 13 residues. In germline, CDR1 is LNHDA, CDR2 SQIVND (reference sequence). The CDR3 protein is CASKGQGRYEQYF. DNA of the CDR3: TGTGCCAGTAAGGGACAGGGGCGTTACGAGCAGTACTTC.

This clonotype was counted ten times or more. The chain employs TRBV7-2 and TRBJ2-7; no definite D call. The CDR3 runs to 14 residues. Trimming stripped 3 bases from V and 10 bases from J, with 19 bases between. Germline lookup yields CDR1 SGHTA and CDR2 FQGNSA. The CDR3 spells CASSFDIGPRYQYF. CDR3 nucleotides: TGTGCCAGCAGCTTCGACATCGGCCCAAGGTATCAGTACTTC.

This clonotype was found a few times. The V call is TRBV20-1, the J call TRBJ1-3, with 7 bases fitting TRBD1. Germline V lookup: CDR1 DFQATT, CDR2 SNEGSKA (reference sequence). This CDR3 spans 14 amino acids. J lost 7 bases, V lost 6 bases, and 12 bases had no gene match. CDR3 sequence (DNA): TGCAGTGCAATCCCGACAGGGAATGGGAACACCATATATTTT. Amino acid sequence: CSAIPTGNGNTIYF.

This clonotype was detected ten times or more. This rearrangement joins TRBV3-1 to TRBJ1-2; TRBD1 matches 10 bases. The CDR3 has 15 amino acids. V dropped 3 bases and J dropped 9; count of bases not matched to a gene: 10. The V gene's germline CDR1 is LGHDT and CDR2 YNNKEL (reference sequence). The CDR3 region has the DNA TGTGCCAGCAGCCAGGGCGACAGGGGGCTAACGAGCTACACCTTC. Its protein is CASSQGDRGLTSYTF.

This clonotype was counted ten times or more. V and J are TRBV2 and TRBJ2-3, with no clear D. The CDR3 totals 11 residues. Per the germline V gene, CDR1 is SNHLY and CDR2 is FYNNEI. Trimming stripped 4 bases from V and 6 bases from J, with 5 bases between. Here the CDR3 DNA reads TGTGCCAGCAGTGTAAGCGATACGCAGTATTTT. Amino acid sequence: CASSVSDTQYF.

In DNA, the CDR3 is TGTGCCAGCAGCCTCACTAGCGGGAAGAACACCGGGGAGCTGTTTTTT. It specifies CASSLTSGKNTGELFF. The rearrangement joins TRBV4-2 to TRBJ2-2, with 10 bases aligning to TRBD2. Germline V gene sequence: CDR1 LGHNA, CDR2 YNFKEQ. The CDR3 spans 16 residues. Trimming took 4 bases from V and 1 from J; bases not matched to a gene: 3.

Ten or more counts support this clonotype. The chain combines TRBV27 with TRBJ2-3; TRBD2 aligns across 7 bases. Germline V gene lookup returns CDR1 MNHEY and CDR2 SMNVEV (reference sequence). This CDR3 is 16 amino acids long. J gave up 5 bases and V 5 bases, and 13 bases lay outside the gene matches. The CDR3 protein is CASSPLAAQSGDTQYF. The CDR3 nucleotides read TGTGCCAGCAGTCCCCTAGCGGCACAAAGCGGAGATACGCAGTATTTT.

This clonotype occurred once. No conserved phenylalanine or tryptophan is present at the end of the CDR3, so a read error is the likely explanation. The chain couples TRBV3-1 to TRBJ1-5, with D possibly matching TRBD1 (5 bases). Germline V gene lookup returns CDR1 LGHDT and CDR2 YNNKEL (reference sequence). This CDR3 spans 14 amino acids. V shed 4 bases and J shed 2 bases, with 9 bases lying between them. The CDR3 DNA reads as TGTGCCAGCAGCCCGTGGGGGGGCAATCAGCCCCAGCATCTT. Amino acid sequence: CASSPWGGNQPQHL.

The chain has TRBV30 and TRBJ1-2; 9 nucleotides line up with TRBD1. CDR3 length: 14 residues. Unmatched junction bases numbered 7, after V lost 0 bases and J lost 8 bases. Germline-derived CDR1 and CDR2 are GTSNPN and SVGIG (reference sequence). CDR3 in amino acids: CAWSVLDRGSGYTF. The CDR3 coding sequence is TGTGCCTGGAGTGTTCTTGACAGGGGGAGCGGCTACACCTTC.

The gene calls are TRBV7-9 and TRBJ1-2, with D hard to call. In germline, CDR1 is SEHNR, CDR2 FQNEAQ (reference sequence). CDR3 length: 14 residues. Trimming cost V 1 base and J 4 bases, with 10 bases left between them. CDR3 residues: CASSLVTATYGYTF. The CDR3 coding sequence is TGTGCCAGCAGCTTAGTTACTGCCACCTATGGCTACACCTTC.

With respect to this clonotype: A read error may explain this, as a much larger clone is one base away. J is TRBJ2-3 and V is TRBV12-3 or TRBV12-4; 10 bases fit TRBD2. The J call is uncertain, as TRBJ2-1 better fits the DNA end. The CDR3 runs to 15 residues. The CDR3 is CASSFSSGSNDGQFF. CDR3 nucleotide sequence: TGTGCCAGCAGTTTCTCTAGCGGGAGTAATGATGGGCAGTTCTTC.

This chain links TRBV28 with TRBJ2-7, with 7 bases aligning to TRBD1. The CDR3 has 13 amino acids. From germline, CDR1 is MDHEN and CDR2 SYDVKM. V lost 7 bases and J lost 2; bases outside the gene matches: 5. The CDR3 DNA follows: TGTGCCAGCAAGACAGGGATTCCCTACGAGCAGTACTTC. Translation gives CASKTGIPYEQYF.

This clonotype was picked up many times. V and J are TRBV28 and TRBJ1-5; a weak D match, TRBD1 (5 bases). CDR3 length: 14 residues. From germline, CDR1 is MDHEN and CDR2 SYDVKM. V was cut by 7 bases and J by 3 bases, with 13 bases left in between. The CDR3 region has the DNA TGTGCCAGCAAGCTGACAGAGTTCAATCAGCCCCAGCATTTT. This sequence encodes CASKLTEFNQPQHF.